This T cell receptor beta chain was captured by sequencing in a study of blood T cells in healthy people across ages. General study findings and limits: Correlation between TCR beta diversity and naive T cell percentage was strong.

The V gene's germline CDR1 is SGDLS and CDR2 YYNGEE. The length of the CDR3 is 15 residues. The J segment lost 9 bases and the V segment lost 0 bases, leaving 6 bases of the junction unmatched. This clonotype was seen only a few times. Its target is not known. Using a J-beta primer mix together with a sample-barcoded 5' primer, a second PCR was run for roughly 7 to 12 cycles. TCRdb independently ran MiXCR on the 5' RACE reads; one entry per CDR3 protein. The top ten hold around 11% of the sample, which has some 1.6 million distinct CDR3 sequences, about 35% seen once. The J gene is TRBJ2-1, the V gene TRBV9; 10 nucleotides agree with TRBD2. Source material: blood. This sequence originates from a woman aged 25-40 years in good health. The CDR3 sequence is CASSVDLAGVGEQFF. For the CDR3, the DNA is TGTGCCAGCAGCGTAGATCTAGCGGGAGTTGGTGAGCAGTTCTTC. Looking up the rest from reference TRBV9 and TRBJ2-1 gives the full variable domain: DSGVTQTPKHLITATGQRVTLRCSPRSGDLSVYWYQQSLDQGLQFLIQYYNGEERAKGNILERFSAQQFPDLHSELNLSSLELGDSALYFCASSVDLAGVGEQFFGPGTRLTVL.